This T cell receptor (beta chain) was obtained from a study of early stage breast cancer tumors. Study information: Roughly 8 ER+/PR+/HER2- tumors were invasive ductal; four were invasive lobular. Whole-study results and caveats: Compared with adjacent normal breast, tumors showed about 2.4-fold denser, more clonal T cells. Enriched TCRB sequences shared across patients were mostly commonly generated sequences. Tumor and normal breast were distinguished via blood comparison in about 90% of the 16 patients.

Here immunoSEQ multiplex PCR was the method, and the copy in TCRdb shows in-frame clones only, minus some. The sample records 20,000 to 25,000 clones, about 80% being singletons. The CDR3 consists of 15 residues. Germline V CDR1 and CDR2: MNHEY, SMNVEV (reference sequence). V shed 7 bases and J 0 bases; nucleotides not matched to a gene: 9. Concerning this clone itself: Its target is unknown.

The source is a person between 55 and 70 years old with breast cancer. The sequencing input was blood. The chain couples TRBV27 to TRBJ2-7, with TRBD1 identical over 7 bases. The CDR3 sequence is CASTLSWDSSYEQYF. For the CDR3, the DNA is TGTGCCAGCACCCTTTCTTGGGACAGCTCCTACGAGCAGTACTTC.